Described below is a single T cell receptor (beta chain) sequence and its context. The antigen is not known. PCR employed 60 Vbeta and 13 Jbeta primers. Measured with immunoSEQ multiplex PCR; TCRdb has only the in-frame clones, and not every one. The sample carries 120,000 or so clones, roughly 80% recorded once. Looked up from germline, CDR1 is SGHTA and CDR2 is FQGTGA. Trimming removed 4 bases from V and 4 bases from J; junction bases left unmatched: 7. The CDR3 extends over 15 amino acids. This sample stems from a study of cytomegalovirus exposure and HLA in healthy donors. Study conclusions and caveats: CMV serostatus was the sole immune exposure data available.

The source material was PBMCs. The origin of this receptor is a man in his thirties or forties in good health and CMV-seronegative. This chain links TRBV7-3 with TRBJ2-7; 10 nucleotides match TRBD2. The CDR3 is CASSSQSSGGYEQYF. CDR3 coding DNA: TGTGCCAGCAGCTCCCAATCTAGCGGGGGATACGAGCAGTACTTC.